The entry that follows covers one TCR beta chain sequence. V lost 6 bases to trimming and J lost 4 bases, with 18 bases between them. Germline V gene sequence: CDR1 MDHEN, CDR2 SYDVKM. This CDR3 spans 15 amino acids. This record comes from a study of blood T cell repertoires in COVID-19. The overall study: Sites across the United States, Italy and Spain contributed samples from acute and convalescent COVID-19. PBMCs, B-cell-depleted T cells, or T cells provided the cDNA or gDNA that made up the material.

Grouping used clinical history reported by participants in a survey and questionnaire. Before being deemed recovered, Cohort 3 donors had two negative PCRs, clearance, or symptom resolution. Assay: immunoSEQ multiplex PCR; the TCRdb copy retains only in-frame clones and omits some. The sample yields around 390,000 clones, 85% to 90% seen once. Sequenced sample: PBMCs or T cells enriched from blood (not recorded which). The rearrangement uses TRBV28 and TRBJ2-5, with a weak D call TRBD1 (6 bases). The sequence was obtained from a woman aged 45-65 years who had recovered from COVID-19. The chain's CDR3 is CASSWGQKAIETQYF. The CDR3 coding sequence is TGTGCCAGCAGCTGGGGACAAAAAGCGATAGAGACCCAGTACTTC.